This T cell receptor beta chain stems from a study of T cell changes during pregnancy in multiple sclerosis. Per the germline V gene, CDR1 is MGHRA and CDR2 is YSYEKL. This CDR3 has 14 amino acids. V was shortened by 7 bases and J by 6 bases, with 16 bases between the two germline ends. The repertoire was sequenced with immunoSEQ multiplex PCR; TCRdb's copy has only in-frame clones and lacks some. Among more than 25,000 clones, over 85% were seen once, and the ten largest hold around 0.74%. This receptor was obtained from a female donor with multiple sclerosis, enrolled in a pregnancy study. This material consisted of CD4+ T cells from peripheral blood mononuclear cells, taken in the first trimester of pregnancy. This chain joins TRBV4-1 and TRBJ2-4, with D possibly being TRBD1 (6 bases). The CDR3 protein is CASTDTGLGNIQYF. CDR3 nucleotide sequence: TGCGCCAGCACCGATACAGGGTTAGGAAACATTCAGTACTTC.